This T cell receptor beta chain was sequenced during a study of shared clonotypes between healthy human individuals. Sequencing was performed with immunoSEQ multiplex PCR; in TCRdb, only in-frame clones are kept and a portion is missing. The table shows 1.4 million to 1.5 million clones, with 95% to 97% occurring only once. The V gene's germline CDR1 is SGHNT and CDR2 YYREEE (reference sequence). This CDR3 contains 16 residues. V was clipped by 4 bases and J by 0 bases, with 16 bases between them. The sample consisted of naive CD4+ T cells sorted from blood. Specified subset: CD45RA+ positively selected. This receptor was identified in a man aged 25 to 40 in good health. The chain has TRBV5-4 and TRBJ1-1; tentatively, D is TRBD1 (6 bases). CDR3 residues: CASSRGAVGVNTEAFF. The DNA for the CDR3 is TGTGCCAGCAGCCGGGGGGCCGTGGGAGTGAACACTGAAGCTTTCTTT.